This T cell receptor beta chain was obtained from a study of naive and memory T cell subsets. Broader study findings: Naive and memory repertoire findings lacked a ground truth for validation. A clonotype means one alpha or beta sequence, not an alpha/beta pair. TCR abundance followed a power law differing between naive and memory subsets.

In regard to this clonotype: Its antigen is not identified.

Both TRBC1 and TRBC2 were covered by a beta constant-region primer of two equimolar oligonucleotides. Nested alpha and beta constant-region primers with the SP2 primer drove four PCR rounds on ligated cDNA. Ligation attached a single-stranded oligonucleotide with a 12-nucleotide UMI and the SP2 primer to the cDNA 3' end. One entry per CDR3 protein results from TCRdb running MiXCR on the UMI-ligation and nested PCR reads. The data hold 95,000 to 150,000 distinct CDR3 sequences, with roughly 36% observed a single time. Germline V CDR1 and CDR2: MNHEY, SVGAGI. This CDR3 is built from 14 residues. Trimming pared 2 bases from V and 8 bases from J, leaving 12 bases between.

The sequence was collected from a human donor in good health. The sample comprised central memory CD4+ T cells from blood. The chain uses TRBV6-5 and TRBJ1-4; TRBD1 might be the D (5 bases). The CDR3: CASSYGRVGEKLFF. DNA of the CDR3: TGTGCCAGCAGTTACGGCAGGGTAGGGGAAAAACTGTTTTTT.